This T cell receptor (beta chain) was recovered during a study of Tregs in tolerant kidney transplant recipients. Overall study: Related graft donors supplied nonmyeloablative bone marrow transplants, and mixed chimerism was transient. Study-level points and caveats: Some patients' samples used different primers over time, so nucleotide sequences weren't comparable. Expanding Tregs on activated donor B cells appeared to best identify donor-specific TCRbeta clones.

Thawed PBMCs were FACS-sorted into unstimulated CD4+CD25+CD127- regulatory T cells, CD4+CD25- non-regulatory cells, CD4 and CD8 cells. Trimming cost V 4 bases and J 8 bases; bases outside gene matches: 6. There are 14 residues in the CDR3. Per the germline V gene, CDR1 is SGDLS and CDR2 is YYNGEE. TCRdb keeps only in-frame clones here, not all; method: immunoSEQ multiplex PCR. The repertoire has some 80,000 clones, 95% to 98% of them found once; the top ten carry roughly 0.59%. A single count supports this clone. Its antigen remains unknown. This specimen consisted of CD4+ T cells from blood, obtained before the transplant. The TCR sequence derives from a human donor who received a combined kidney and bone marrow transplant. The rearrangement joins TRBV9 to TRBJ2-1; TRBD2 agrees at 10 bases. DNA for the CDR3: TGTGCCAGCAGCCTTAGCGGGAGGTTCGATGAGCAGTTCTTC. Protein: CASSLSGRFDEQFF.